What follows is one T cell receptor (beta chain) and its context. These data are taken from a study of blood T cell repertoires in COVID-19. The germline V gene encodes CDR1 MDHEN and CDR2 SYDVKM. This CDR3 contains 11 residues. Trimming removed 6 bases at V and 5 bases at J, with 7 bases between. Using immunoSEQ multiplex PCR, the repertoire was profiled, and TCRdb retains in-frame clones only, with some absent. Of around 310,000 clones listed, around 89% were seen once; the top ten hold approximately 0.98%. This receptor was taken from a middle-aged woman with COVID-19, enrolled during active disease. The chain employs TRBV28 and TRBJ1-1; D unresolved. The specimen sequenced was peripheral blood. CDR3 sequence reads: CASRQWTEAFF. The CDR3 DNA reads as TGTGCCAGCAGACAGTGGACTGAAGCTTTCTTT.